These T cell receptor beta chains were read from a single sample in a study of CD8 T cells in ankylosing spondylitis. Each CDR3 protein gets one entry after TCRdb re-called the 5' RACE reads with MiXCR. The sample consists of 250,000 to 350,000 distinct CDR3 sequences, about 19% of them appearing once. The material sequenced was blood, either unsorted or a sorted T cell fraction (not recorded which). The receptors come from a male donor with ankylosing spondylitis or in good health (not recorded which). Both conserved end residues are part of each CDR3. Fields, in order: clone size, V gene, J gene, D gene, CDR3 protein, CDR3 DNA. A D gene is named only where the DNA matches it firmly. The size of a clone is reported for some rows only, either as once, few or many, or as a class for expanded clones.

clone size: many
V gene: TRBV15
J gene: TRBJ2-1
D gene: NA
CDR3 protein: CATSRDPGTAYNEQFF
CDR3 DNA: TGTGCCACCAGCAGAGATCCTGGGACTGCCTACAATGAGCAGTTCTTC

clone size: many
V gene: TRBV12-3/TRBV12-4
J gene: TRBJ2-1
D gene: NA
CDR3 protein: CASSTGFHEQFF
CDR3 DNA: TGTGCCAGCAGTACAGGGTTCCATGAGCAGTTCTTC

clone size: NA
V gene: TRBV12-3/TRBV12-4
J gene: TRBJ1-5
D gene: NA
CDR3 protein: CASSAGERQPQHF
CDR3 DNA: TGTGCCAGCAGTGCAGGGGAGCGTCAGCCCCAGCATTTT

clone size: NA
V gene: TRBV5-1
J gene: TRBJ2-3
D gene: NA
CDR3 protein: CASSLETPADTQYF
CDR3 DNA: TGCGCCAGCAGCTTGGAGACCCCGGCTGATACGCAGTATTTT

clone size: NA
V gene: TRBV18
J gene: TRBJ1-2
D gene: TRBD1
CDR3 protein: CASSLGQGGSYGYTF
CDR3 DNA: TGTGCCAGCTCACTCGGACAGGGCGGGAGTTATGGCTACACCTTC

clone size: many
V gene: TRBV20-1
J gene: TRBJ2-1
D gene: NA
CDR3 protein: CSARALAVAPNEQFF
CDR3 DNA: TGCAGTGCTCGGGCATTAGCGGTAGCCCCCAATGAGCAGTTCTTC

clone size: NA
V gene: TRBV11-1
J gene: TRBJ2-4
D gene: TRBD1
CDR3 protein: CASSKQGEEDQYF
CDR3 DNA: TGTGCCAGCAGCAAACAGGGGGAGGAGGATCAGTACTTC

clone size: many
V gene: TRBV7-7
J gene: TRBJ2-1
D gene: TRBD2
CDR3 protein: CASSPGTSNNEQFF
CDR3 DNA: TGTGCTAGCAGCCCCGGGACTAGCAACAATGAGCAGTTCTTC

clone size: few
V gene: TRBV11-2
J gene: TRBJ2-5
D gene: TRBD2
CDR3 protein: CASSPKWASGGASETQYF
CDR3 DNA: TGTGCCAGCAGCCCGAAATGGGCTAGCGGGGGGGCCTCGGAGACCCAGTACTTC

clone size: NA
V gene: TRBV7-2
J gene: TRBJ2-3
D gene: TRBD2
CDR3 protein: CASSGRGGLNTDTQYF
CDR3 DNA: TGTGCCAGCAGCGGCCGGGGGGGTTTAAACACAGATACGCAGTATTTT

clone size: NA
V gene: TRBV11-2
J gene: TRBJ2-5
D gene: NA
CDR3 protein: CASSLDRPGTQYF
CDR3 DNA: TGTGCCAGCAGCTTAGACAGGCCGGGGACCCAGTACTTC

clone size: NA
V gene: TRBV7-2
J gene: TRBJ1-2
D gene: NA
CDR3 protein: CASSLTRTYGYTF
CDR3 DNA: TGTGCCAGCAGCTTAACCCGGACATATGGCTACACCTTC

clone size: NA
V gene: TRBV18
J gene: TRBJ2-3
D gene: NA
CDR3 protein: CASSPASFTDTQYF
CDR3 DNA: TGTGCCAGCTCACCAGCCAGTTTTACAGATACGCAGTATTTT

clone size: few
V gene: TRBV3-1
J gene: TRBJ2-5
D gene: TRBD2
CDR3 protein: CASSQDTSGRAQYF
CDR3 DNA: TGTGCCAGCAGCCAAGATACTAGCGGGAGAGCCCAGTACTTC

clone size: many
V gene: TRBV29-1
J gene: TRBJ2-1
D gene: NA
CDR3 protein: CSVAQYNEQFF
CDR3 DNA: TGCAGCGTTGCACAGTACAATGAGCAGTTCTTC

clone size: NA
V gene: TRBV29-1
J gene: TRBJ2-5
D gene: NA
CDR3 protein: CSVLARAFETQYF
CDR3 DNA: TGCAGCGTACTAGCTCGAGCTTTCGAGACCCAGTACTTC

clone size: NA
V gene: TRBV11-3
J gene: TRBJ2-1
D gene: NA
CDR3 protein: CASSGRDGHEQFF
CDR3 DNA: TGTGCCAGCAGCGGCCGGGACGGCCATGAGCAGTTCTTC

clone size: few
V gene: TRBV5-1
J gene: TRBJ2-3
D gene: NA
CDR3 protein: CASSPGTARTDTQYF
CDR3 DNA: TGCGCCAGCAGCCCCGGGACTGCTCGCACAGATACGCAGTATTTT

clone size: NA
V gene: TRBV5-1
J gene: TRBJ2-3
D gene: TRBD2
CDR3 protein: CASSLAGLTGSTDTQYF
CDR3 DNA: TGCGCCAGCAGCTTGGCGGGACTAACGGGGAGCACAGATACGCAGTATTTT

clone size: few
V gene: TRBV11-2
J gene: TRBJ2-3
D gene: TRBD2
CDR3 protein: CASSFYPRQAGSSTDTQYF
CDR3 DNA: TGTGCCAGCAGCTTCTACCCACGCCAAGCGGGGAGTAGCACAGATACGCAGTATTTT

clone size: NA
V gene: TRBV12-3/TRBV12-4
J gene: TRBJ1-5
D gene: TRBD1
CDR3 protein: CASSLGSGGAGQPQHF
CDR3 DNA: TGTGCCAGCAGTTTAGGGTCAGGGGGCGCGGGTCAGCCCCAGCATTTT

clone size: NA
V gene: TRBV5-5
J gene: TRBJ2-1
D gene: NA
CDR3 protein: CASSRDVGNEQFF
CDR3 DNA: TGTGCCAGCAGCCGGGACGTAGGGAATGAGCAGTTCTTC

clone size: few
V gene: TRBV29-1
J gene: TRBJ2-3
D gene: NA
CDR3 protein: CSVEGSRVGESTDTQYF
CDR3 DNA: TGCAGCGTGGAGGGGTCGAGGGTGGGAGAAAGCACAGATACGCAGTATTTT

clone size: few
V gene: TRBV6-1
J gene: TRBJ1-5
D gene: NA
CDR3 protein: CASSESQGGSNQPQHF
CDR3 DNA: TGTGCCAGCAGTGAGTCACAGGGAGGGAGCAATCAGCCCCAGCATTTT

clone size: few
V gene: TRBV5-1
J gene: TRBJ2-1
D gene: TRBD2
CDR3 protein: CASSPYSGSWSEQFF
CDR3 DNA: TGCGCCAGCAGCCCCTATAGCGGGAGTTGGAGTGAGCAGTTCTTC

clone size: NA
V gene: TRBV28
J gene: TRBJ2-1
D gene: NA
CDR3 protein: CASSSRFPNNEQFF
CDR3 DNA: TGTGCCAGCAGTTCCCGGTTTCCGAACAATGAGCAGTTCTTC

clone size: few
V gene: TRBV3-1
J gene: TRBJ1-5
D gene: NA
CDR3 protein: CASSRLGNQPQHF
CDR3 DNA: TGTGCCAGCAGCCGACTCGGAAATCAGCCCCAGCATTTT

clone size: NA
V gene: TRBV7-2
J gene: TRBJ1-5
D gene: NA
CDR3 protein: CASSPGQPGQPQHF
CDR3 DNA: TGTGCCAGCAGCCCAGGACAGCCGGGTCAGCCCCAGCATTTT

clone size: few
V gene: TRBV11-2
J gene: TRBJ2-5
D gene: TRBD1
CDR3 protein: CASSLGQGLETQYF
CDR3 DNA: TGTGCCAGCAGCTTGGGACAGGGACTAGAGACCCAGTACTTC

clone size: NA
V gene: TRBV18
J gene: TRBJ2-1
D gene: TRBD2
CDR3 protein: CASSPYSGRVDEQFF
CDR3 DNA: TGTGCCAGCTCACCCTATAGCGGGAGGGTGGATGAGCAGTTCTTC

clone size: NA
V gene: TRBV20-1
J gene: TRBJ2-5
D gene: NA
CDR3 protein: CSAMGPGVQETQYF
CDR3 DNA: TGCAGTGCTATGGGTCCGGGGGTCCAAGAGACCCAGTACTTC

clone size: NA
V gene: TRBV27
J gene: TRBJ2-3
D gene: TRBD2
CDR3 protein: CASSSGLAGWTQYF
CDR3 DNA: TGTGCCAGCAGTTCGGGACTAGCGGGGTGGACGCAGTATTTT

clone size: many
V gene: TRBV10-3
J gene: TRBJ2-5
D gene: NA
CDR3 protein: CAISDLSKGEETQYF
CDR3 DNA: TGTGCCATCAGTGATCTCTCTAAGGGGGAAGAGACCCAGTACTTC